Sequencing of this TCR beta chain was carried out in a study of blood T cell repertoires in COVID-19. The wider study: From T cells, B-cell-depleted T cells, or PBMCs came the material, which was cDNA or gDNA.

Per the original data handling: Reference gene primer amplification yielded estimated nucleated cell counts. Assay used: immunoSEQ multiplex PCR; TCRdb lists only in-frame clones, some missing. For V, J and clone size, that table is used; D and trimming come from the DNA. The sample holds approximately 220,000 clones, over 80% seen once. Clinical history reported by participants formed the basis on which cohorts were assigned. Per germline, CDR1 SGHVS and CDR2 FNYEAQ. The ends were cut back, 8 bases at V and 0 bases at J, with 7 bases in the middle. The CDR3 length is 12 residues. This rearrangement joins TRBV7-6 to TRBJ1-1; TRBD1 might be the D (5 bases). The TCR was taken from a woman in her twenties or thirties with acute COVID-19. Sequencing used PBMCs or T cells enriched from blood (not recorded which). The CDR3 region has the DNA TGTGCCAGCGGGGGGGTGAACACTGAAGCTTTCTTT. Translation: CASGGVNTEAFF.